These 13 T cell receptor beta chains share one sample of origin, sequenced in a study of T cell changes during pregnancy in multiple sclerosis. The repertoire was sequenced with immunoSEQ multiplex PCR; TCRdb's copy has only in-frame clones and lacks some. The data show some 59,000 clones, roughly nine tenths seen once. Sequencing was performed on peripheral blood, taken in the first trimester of pregnancy. Receptors were obtained from a female donor with multiple sclerosis, enrolled in a pregnancy study.

J is TRBJ1-2 and V is TRBV10-3; D unresolved. Trimming removed 6 bases from V and 2 bases from J, with 10 bases in between. CDR1 and CDR2 (germline): ENHRY, SYGVKD. This CDR3 has 13 amino acids. The CDR3 sequence: CAISQEDNYGYTF. The CDR3 nucleotides read TGTGCCATCAGCCAGGAGGACAACTATGGCTACACCTTC.

This chain links TRBV4-1 with TRBJ2-5, with D possibly being TRBD1 (6 bases). Germline V lookup: CDR1 MGHRA, CDR2 YSYEKL. The CDR3 is 14 amino acids. V lost 2 bases and J lost 1, with 8 bases in between. Here the CDR3 DNA reads TGCGCCAGCAGCCAACAGGGGTCCCAAGAGACCCAGTACTTC. This codes for CASSQQGSQETQYF.

The chain combines TRBV6-5 with TRBJ1-2; no reliable D call. Trimming took 2 bases from V and 0 from J, leaving 7 bases between them. Germline-derived CDR1 and CDR2 are MNHEY and SVGAGI. The CDR3 covers 14 residues. The CDR3 loop is CASSYTGANYGYTF. The CDR3 DNA is TGTGCCAGCAGTTACACGGGAGCTAACTATGGCTACACCTTC.

The genes are TRBV27 and TRBJ2-5; maybe TRBD1 (5 bases). V lost 5 bases, J lost 3 bases, and 13 bases lay in between. Germline V CDR1 and CDR2: MNHEY, SMNVEV (reference sequence). The CDR3 consists of 14 residues. The CDR3 sequence: CASSPHDRKETQYF. The DNA for the CDR3 is TGTGCCAGCAGTCCCCACGACAGAAAAGAGACCCAGTACTTC.

The V and J genes are TRBV7-9 and TRBJ2-2, with D possibly being TRBD1 (5 bases). This CDR3 has 16 residues. The germline gives CDR1 SEHNR, CDR2 FQNEAQ (reference sequence). V lost 6 bases and J 4 bases, leaving 18 bases between the germline ends. Written as DNA, the CDR3 is TGTGCCAGCAGTTCCGCCAGGGAATCCAGCACCGGGGAGCTGTTTTTT. This gives the protein CASSSARESSTGELFF.

The chain is built from TRBV19 and TRBJ1-2; the D gene is possibly TRBD1 (6 bases). The CDR3 is 13 residues long. Germline-derived CDR1 and CDR2 are LNHDA and SQIVND (reference sequence). V lost 6 bases to trimming and J lost 2 bases, with 10 bases between them. CDR3 DNA sequence: TGTGCCAGTAGCCCTACAGGGAACTATGGCTACACCTTC. This codes for CASSPTGNYGYTF.

This chain uses TRBV29-1 with TRBJ2-3; weak D call: TRBD1 (6 bases). The V gene's germline CDR1 is SQVTM and CDR2 ANQGSEA. V was cut by 6 bases and J by 2 bases, with 18 bases left in between. The CDR3 runs to 15 residues. The CDR3 DNA reads as TGCAGCGTGGGGGCCCGACTGACAGCCACAGATACGCAGTATTTT. Amino acid sequence: CSVGARLTATDTQYF.

V is TRBV5-6 and J is TRBJ2-7; 8 bases are a match to TRBD1. Trimming took 3 bases from V and 2 from J; bases not matched to a gene: 4. This CDR3 contains 14 residues. Germline CDR1 and CDR2: SGHDT and YYEEEE. The CDR3 DNA follows: TGTGCCAGCAGCTCGGACAGGGAGCCCTACGAGCAGTACTTC. As protein: CASSSDREPYEQYF.

The genes are TRBV27 and TRBJ2-7; D is perhaps TRBD1 (6 bases). The CDR3 has 14 amino acids. Trimming removed 7 bases from V and 1 base from J, with 14 bases in between. From germline, CDR1 is MNHEY and CDR2 SMNVEV (reference sequence). The CDR3 sequence is CASNRGGRSYEQYF. As DNA, the CDR3 is TGTGCCAGCAACCGAGGGGGTAGATCCTACGAGCAGTACTTC.

This clone was observed a handful of times. The chain uses TRBV7-8 and TRBJ2-1, with D tentatively TRBD1 (7 bases). Germline CDR1 and CDR2: SGHVS and FQNEAQ. Trimming left V 5 bases short and J 5 bases short, with 16 bases between. The CDR3 totals 15 residues. CDR3 region: CASSPRRGPNNEQFF. The CDR3 DNA reads as TGTGCCAGCAGCCCCCGGAGGGGGCCCAACAATGAGCAGTTCTTC.

This chain joins TRBV19 and TRBJ2-4; 8 nucleotides match TRBD2. Trimming took 0 bases from V and 3 from J; bases not matched to a gene: 10. The CDR3 runs to 18 residues. Germline lookup yields CDR1 LNHDA and CDR2 SQIVND (reference sequence). CDR3 protein: CASSIDGGLARIKNIQYF. The CDR3, as DNA: TGTGCCAGTAGTATAGATGGAGGACTAGCTCGTATCAAAAACATTCAGTACTTC.

This clone was seen only a few times. The chain is built from TRBV18 and TRBJ1-4; D may be TRBD1 (5 bases). Trimming shortened V by 3 bases and J by 8 bases, and 13 bases separated the two germline ends. In germline, CDR1 is KGHSH, CDR2 LQKENI. The length of the CDR3 is 14 residues. CDR3 in DNA: TGTGCCAGCTCACCGAGGAGGGGCGAGGAAAAACTGTTTTTT. It translates to CASSPRRGEEKLFF.

This chain uses TRBV30 with TRBJ1-1, with 9 bases matching TRBD1. CDR3 length: 13 amino acids. V lost 5 bases and J lost 5; bases outside the gene matches: 6. Germline CDR1 GTSNPN, CDR2 SVGIG (reference sequence). This chain's CDR3 is CAWGSQGATEAFF. CDR3 DNA: TGTGCCTGGGGATCACAGGGGGCGACTGAAGCTTTCTTT.